This TCR beta chain appears in the sequencing data of a study of blood T cell repertoires in COVID-19 (dated by TCRdb to the early 2020s). Turning to the overall study: Samples covering the acute and convalescent phases of COVID-19 were provided by collaborators in the United States, Italy and Spain. Nearly every sample came with metadata listing a de-identified subject ID, COVID-19 status, age in years and sex. Deeply sampled blood TCRbeta repertoires from subjects exposed to, actively infected with, or recovered from COVID-19 were included in the dataset. The repertoires were made available in a free public database intended to serve as a resource for research on the immune response to SARS-CoV-2. Where available, HLA class I and class II types were obtained from metadata supplied by the sample provider rather than from assay-based typing. The samples were drawn from the first 160 participants of the ongoing ImmuneRACE study and from 1,254 subjects provided by 6 global collaborators. The material from the prospective study consisted of cDNA or gDNA derived from T cells, B-cell-depleted T cells, or PBMCs.

Details on this clone: Its antigen specificity is not known. Within one base of it there is no much larger clone, and no base qualities were kept.

The immunoSEQ Assay, a bias-controlled multiplex PCR, was used to amplify TCRbeta CDR3 regions from genomic DNA. The original pipeline was this. Within the assay, amplification of reference gene primers was used to estimate how many nucleated cells each sample contained. To quantify the absolute abundance of each unique TCRbeta CDR3 rearrangement, sequence reads were collapsed and filtered. For each sample, productive Simpson clonality was calculated by taking the square root of Simpson's diversity index across productive rearrangements. TCRdb provides this immuneACCESS table in a form limited to in-frame rearrangements. Some clones are lacking; in checked studies, under half of them reflect an unresolved V gene, and why the rest are absent is not known. That table supplies the V and J calls and clone size; D and trimming were determined from the DNA. The table for this sample lists roughly 130,000 clones; around 80% of them were counted only once. Less than 2% of the sample lies in the top ten.

Whole blood was collected in K2EDTA tubes by collaborating institutions according to the institutions' own protocols. For TCRbeta analysis, collaborators shipped samples as frozen whole blood, isolated PBMCs, or DNA extracted from either of those sample types. CDR1 and CDR2 (SEHNR, FQNEAQ) derive from the germline V gene (reference sequence). The junction shows trimming of 5 bases on V and 0 bases on J, plus 8 bases between the germline ends. Spanning cysteine to phenylalanine, the CDR3 consists of 15 amino acids. Left in the record is the CDR3 DNA by itself, 45 bases read in frame from the first base. Study-wide findings and limitations: The quantity of clinical and demographic metadata differed by source and by participant and was supplied without curation.

The sample taken for sequencing was peripheral blood. The TCR sequence derives from a man between 65 and 79 years old with acute or convalescent COVID-19. The chain is made from TRBV7-9 and TRBJ2-6; a weak D assignment points to TRBD1 (6 bases agree). This receptor carries the CDR3 CASSPQGSGANVLTF. The bases read TGTGCCAGCAGCCCACAGGGCTCTGGGGCCAACGTCCTGACTTTC.